A selection of T cell receptor beta chains follows, all from one sample in a study of identical twins' blood T cells. TCRdb redid the calling of the 5' RACE reads with MiXCR, one entry per CDR3 protein. The sample carries 350,000 to 450,000 distinct CDR3 sequences, 28% recorded once. The specimen sequenced was PBMCs. Every receptor here comes from a woman aged 18-55 years in good health. CDR3s include the opening cysteine and the closing phenylalanine or tryptophan. Each record gives: V gene, J gene, clone size, D gene, CDR3 protein, CDR3 DNA. D genes are given only for firm matches. Clone size is shown for a subset of rows, as once, few, many or a class of expanded clone.

V: TRBV5-1
J: TRBJ2-1
size: few
D: -
CDR3: CASSKHEQFF
DNA: TGCGCCAGCAGCAAGCATGAGCAGTTCTTC

V: TRBV29-1
J: TRBJ1-4
size: few
D: -
CDR3: CSVEGGPNEKLFF
DNA: TGCAGCGTTGAAGGGGGCCCAAATGAAAAACTGTTTTTT

V: TRBV6-5
J: TRBJ2-1
size: -
D: -
CDR3: CASSLDHLRHNEQFF
DNA: TGTGCCAGCAGCTTGGACCATTTAAGGCACAATGAGCAGTTCTTC

V: TRBV11-2
J: TRBJ1-1
size: few
D: -
CDR3: CASSVGLLTEAFF
DNA: TGTGCCAGCAGCGTAGGTCTGCTCACTGAAGCTTTCTTT

V: TRBV20-1
J: TRBJ2-2
size: -
D: -
CDR3: CSARPGLVTGELFF
DNA: TGCAGTGCTAGACCGGGACTTGTCACCGGGGAGCTGTTTTTT

V: TRBV2
J: TRBJ1-1
size: -
D: -
CDR3: CAGLTRPNTEAFF
DNA: TGTGCCGGCCTCACCAGACCGAACACTGAAGCTTTCTTT

V: TRBV5-1
J: TRBJ2-1
size: few
D: -
CDR3: CASSFSGTPPSNEQFF
DNA: TGCGCCAGCAGCTTTTCCGGGACGCCGCCTTCCAATGAGCAGTTCTTC

V: TRBV5-1
J: TRBJ1-3
size: -
D: -
CDR3: CASSFGVPSSGNTIYF
DNA: TGCGCCAGCAGCTTTGGGGTCCCAAGCTCTGGAAACACCATATATTTT

V: TRBV4-3
J: TRBJ2-5
size: -
D: -
CDR3: CASSQDLSGKETQYF
DNA: TGCGCCAGCAGCCAAGATCTGTCCGGGAAAGAGACCCAGTACTTC

V: TRBV5-1
J: TRBJ1-2
size: -
D: -
CDR3: CASSSDAANYGYTF
DNA: TGCGCCAGCAGTTCGGACGCCGCTAACTATGGCTACACCTTC

V: TRBV7-9
J: TRBJ1-5
size: few
D: TRBD1
CDR3: CASSPDGQDNQPQHF
DNA: TGTGCCAGCAGCCCCGACGGACAGGACAATCAGCCCCAGCATTTT

V: TRBV20-1
J: TRBJ2-1
size: -
D: -
CDR3: CSARRDPSHNEQFF
DNA: TGCAGTGCTAGACGGGACCCCTCCCACAATGAGCAGTTCTTC

V: TRBV6-4
J: TRBJ1-1
size: few
D: TRBD1
CDR3: CASSPEQGAETEAFF
DNA: TGTGCCAGCAGCCCTGAACAGGGGGCGGAAACTGAAGCTTTCTTT

V: TRBV3-1
J: TRBJ1-1
size: -
D: -
CDR3: CASSPFRDGRAFF
DNA: TGTGCCAGCAGCCCCTTCCGGGACGGTCGAGCTTTCTTT

V: TRBV2
J: TRBJ1-5
size: few
D: -
CDR3: CASSEGVWSGQPQHF
DNA: TGTGCCAGCAGTGAGGGGGTATGGTCTGGTCAGCCCCAGCATTTT

V: TRBV12-3/TRBV12-4
J: TRBJ1-2
size: few
D: TRBD1
CDR3: CASSYRGIYGYTF
DNA: TGTGCCAGCAGTTACAGGGGAATATATGGCTACACCTTC

V: TRBV11-3
J: TRBJ2-2
size: -
D: -
CDR3: CASSALSRTGELFF
DNA: TGTGCCAGCAGCGCCCTATCCCGCACCGGGGAGCTGTTTTTT

V: TRBV2
J: TRBJ1-6
size: -
D: -
CDR3: CASSGGGNLFNSPLHF
DNA: TGTGCCAGCAGTGGGGGCGGAAATTTATTCAATTCACCCCTCCACTTT

V: TRBV7-9
J: TRBJ2-2
size: -
D: -
CDR3: CASLRVSGELFF
DNA: TGTGCCAGCTTGAGGGTATCCGGGGAGCTGTTTTTT

V: TRBV10-1
J: TRBJ2-3
size: -
D: -
CDR3: CASSEWASSTDTQYF
DNA: TGCGCCAGCAGTGAATGGGCTAGCAGCACAGATACGCAGTATTTT

V: TRBV3-1
J: TRBJ1-2
size: -
D: -
CDR3: CASSQAGTGVGYGYTF
DNA: TGTGCCAGCAGCCAAGCCGGAACAGGCGTTGGATATGGCTACACCTTC

V: TRBV20-1
J: TRBJ1-1
size: few
D: -
CDR3: CSPANRGSNTEAFF
DNA: TGCAGCCCCGCAAATAGGGGATCGAACACTGAAGCTTTCTTT

V: TRBV24-1
J: TRBJ2-3
size: -
D: -
CDR3: CATSSLQQTDTQYF
DNA: TGTGCCACCAGTTCCTTACAGCAGACAGATACGCAGTATTTT

V: TRBV20-1
J: TRBJ1-4
size: many
D: -
CDR3: CSARDGLEKLFF
DNA: TGCAGTGCTAGAGACGGGTTGGAAAAACTGTTTTTT

V: TRBV15
J: TRBJ1-1
size: -
D: -
CDR3: CATSRADAGLRAFF
DNA: TGTGCCACCAGCAGAGCGGATGCAGGGTTACGAGCTTTCTTT

V: TRBV7-2
J: TRBJ2-7
size: -
D: -
CDR3: CASSLGVYYEQYF
DNA: TGTGCCAGCAGCTTAGGGGTCTACTACGAGCAGTACTTC

V: TRBV6-1
J: TRBJ1-2
size: few
D: TRBD1
CDR3: CASSEVTGGSYGYTF
DNA: TGTGCCAGCAGTGAAGTTACAGGGGGCTCTTATGGCTACACCTTC

V: TRBV29-1
J: TRBJ2-3
size: -
D: -
CDR3: CTKLGSGADTQYF
DNA: TGCACCAAACTTGGATCGGGGGCAGATACGCAGTATTTT

V: TRBV7-9
J: TRBJ2-1
size: few
D: TRBD2
CDR3: CASSFDTSGEQFF
DNA: TGTGCCAGCAGCTTCGATACTAGCGGTGAGCAGTTCTTC

V: TRBV9
J: TRBJ2-1
size: many
D: -
CDR3: CASSAVGGGLSSYNEQFF
DNA: TGTGCCAGCAGCGCAGTCGGGGGTGGCCTTAGCTCCTACAATGAGCAGTTCTTC

V: TRBV19
J: TRBJ2-7
size: -
D: TRBD1
CDR3: CASSADRGFGEQYF
DNA: TGTGCCAGTAGTGCCGACAGGGGATTCGGCGAGCAGTACTTC

V: TRBV3-1
J: TRBJ2-7
size: few
D: -
CDR3: CASSQWTGGSYEQYF
DNA: TGTGCCAGCAGCCAATGGACCGGGGGCTCCTACGAGCAGTACTTC

V: TRBV29-1
J: TRBJ1-1
size: -
D: -
CDR3: CSVVVPVNTEAFF
DNA: TGCAGCGTTGTTGTGCCGGTGAACACTGAAGCTTTCTTT

V: TRBV20-1
J: TRBJ1-2
size: -
D: -
CDR3: CSAREGRQVYYGYTF
DNA: TGCAGTGCTAGAGAGGGGCGACAGGTCTACTATGGCTACACCTTC

V: TRBV5-1
J: TRBJ1-1
size: many
D: -
CDR3: CASSLASNTEAFF
DNA: TGCGCCAGCAGCTTGGCTTCTAACACTGAAGCTTTCTTT

V: TRBV3-1
J: TRBJ2-2
size: many
D: -
CDR3: CASIKRRGTGELFF
DNA: TGTGCCAGCATAAAGAGGAGGGGCACCGGGGAGCTGTTTTTT

V: TRBV4-3
J: TRBJ1-2
size: -
D: -
CDR3: CASGQEAREGYGYTF
DNA: TGCGCCAGCGGCCAAGAGGCCAGGGAGGGATATGGCTACACCTTC

V: TRBV20-1
J: TRBJ2-2
size: few
D: TRBD1
CDR3: CSARQGSNTGELFF
DNA: TGCAGTGCTCGACAGGGATCGAACACCGGGGAGCTGTTTTTT

V: TRBV29-1
J: TRBJ2-2
size: few
D: TRBD2
CDR3: CSVEGPETSGSKIGELFF
DNA: TGCAGCGTCGAGGGCCCAGAGACTAGCGGGAGTAAGATCGGGGAGCTGTTTTTT

V: TRBV4-3
J: TRBJ2-7
size: -
D: TRBD1
CDR3: CASSQDLGQGIREQYF
DNA: TGCGCCAGCAGCCAAGATTTGGGACAGGGTATTCGGGAGCAGTACTTC

V: TRBV6-6
J: TRBJ1-1
size: -
D: -
CDR3: CASNPRQTEGAFF
DNA: TGTGCCAGCAACCCGCGCCAGACCGAGGGGGCTTTCTTT

V: TRBV2
J: TRBJ2-1
size: few
D: -
CDR3: CASSARGHEQFF
DNA: TGTGCCAGCAGTGCCAGGGGCCATGAGCAGTTCTTC

V: TRBV6-5
J: TRBJ2-7
size: few
D: -
CDR3: CASSYSRLGAYEQYF
DNA: TGTGCCAGCAGTTACTCCAGACTGGGGGCCTACGAGCAGTACTTC

V: TRBV5-1
J: TRBJ1-4
size: -
D: -
CDR3: CASSTGLMDEKLFF
DNA: TGCGCCAGCAGCACAGGGTTGATGGATGAAAAACTGTTTTTT

V: TRBV9
J: TRBJ2-1
size: -
D: TRBD2
CDR3: CASSVDGRVDNEQFF
DNA: TGTGCCAGCAGCGTGGACGGGAGGGTAGACAATGAGCAGTTCTTC

V: TRBV6-5
J: TRBJ2-2
size: few
D: -
CDR3: CASSYSPGSGELFF
DNA: TGTGCCAGCAGTTACTCGCCGGGATCCGGGGAGCTGTTTTTT

V: TRBV5-1
J: TRBJ1-6
size: -
D: -
CDR3: CASSKVPPNSPLHF
DNA: TGCGCCAGCAGCAAGGTACCTCCGAATTCACCCCTCCACTTT

V: TRBV20-1
J: TRBJ1-1
size: -
D: -
CDR3: CSASGDTEAFF
DNA: TGCAGTGCTTCAGGGGACACTGAAGCTTTCTTT

V: TRBV4-3
J: TRBJ1-2
size: -
D: TRBD1
CDR3: CASSQAGTGKYGYTF
DNA: TGCGCCAGCAGCCAAGCCGGGACAGGGAAATATGGCTACACCTTC

V: TRBV2
J: TRBJ1-2
size: -
D: -
CDR3: CASSGRNYGYTF
DNA: TGTGCCAGCAGTGGGAGAAACTATGGCTACACCTTC

V: TRBV29-1
J: TRBJ2-1
size: few
D: -
CDR3: CSVRTWNEQFF
DNA: TGCAGCGTCCGAACATGGAATGAGCAGTTCTTC

V: TRBV3-1
J: TRBJ2-1
size: -
D: -
CDR3: CASTPSRDLAYNEQFF
DNA: TGTGCCAGCACCCCTAGTCGGGATCTGGCCTACAATGAGCAGTTCTTC

V: TRBV20-1
J: TRBJ2-7
size: few
D: TRBD2
CDR3: CGASSGTYEQYF
DNA: TGCGGTGCTAGCAGCGGGACCTACGAGCAGTACTTC

V: TRBV5-1
J: TRBJ2-2
size: -
D: -
CDR3: CASSLYEANTGELFF
DNA: TGCGCCAGCAGCTTGTACGAAGCGAACACCGGGGAGCTGTTTTTT

V: TRBV20-1
J: TRBJ2-3
size: -
D: TRBD1
CDR3: CSAVGQGSLSDTQYF
DNA: TGCAGTGCTGTCGGACAGGGGAGTTTATCGGATACGCAGTATTTT

V: TRBV15
J: TRBJ1-1
size: -
D: -
CDR3: CATSRANTEEAFF
DNA: TGTGCCACCAGCAGGGCCAATACGGAGGAAGCTTTCTTT

V: TRBV28
J: TRBJ1-5
size: -
D: TRBD1
CDR3: CASSPGQGAYQPQHF
DNA: TGTGCCAGCAGTCCGGGACAGGGGGCATATCAGCCCCAGCATTTT

V: TRBV5-4
J: TRBJ2-2
size: -
D: TRBD2
CDR3: CASSLPGTSGGELFF
DNA: TGTGCCAGCAGCTTGCCCGGGACTAGCGGCGGGGAGCTGTTTTTT

V: TRBV10-3
J: TRBJ2-2
size: many
D: -
CDR3: CATGTANTGELFF
DNA: TGTGCCACTGGGACCGCCAACACCGGGGAGCTGTTTTTT

V: TRBV20-1
J: TRBJ2-1
size: few
D: TRBD2
CDR3: CSARDAAGVMYNEQFF
DNA: TGCAGTGCTAGAGACGCAGCGGGAGTGATGTACAATGAGCAGTTCTTC